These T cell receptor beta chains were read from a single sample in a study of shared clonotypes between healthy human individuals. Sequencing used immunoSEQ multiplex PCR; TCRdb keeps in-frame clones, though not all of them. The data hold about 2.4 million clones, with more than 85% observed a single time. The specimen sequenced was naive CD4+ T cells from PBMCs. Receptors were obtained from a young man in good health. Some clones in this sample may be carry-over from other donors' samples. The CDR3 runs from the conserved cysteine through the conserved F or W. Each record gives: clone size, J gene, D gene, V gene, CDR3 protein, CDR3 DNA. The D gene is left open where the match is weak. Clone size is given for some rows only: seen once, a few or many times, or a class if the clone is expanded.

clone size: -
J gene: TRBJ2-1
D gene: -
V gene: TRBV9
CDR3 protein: CASSVAGPRGANEQFF
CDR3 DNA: TGTGCCAGCAGCGTAGCTGGCCCCCGGGGGGCCAATGAGCAGTTCTTC

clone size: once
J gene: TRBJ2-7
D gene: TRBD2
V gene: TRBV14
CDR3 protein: CASSHGIAGLVTSEQYF
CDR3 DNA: TGTGCCAGCAGCCATGGTATTGCGGGACTAGTTACCTCCGAGCAGTACTTC

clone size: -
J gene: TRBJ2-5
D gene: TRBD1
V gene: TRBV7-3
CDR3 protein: CASSLTHRQGKQYF
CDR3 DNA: TGTGCCAGCAGCTTAACGCACCGACAGGGGAAGCAGTACTTC

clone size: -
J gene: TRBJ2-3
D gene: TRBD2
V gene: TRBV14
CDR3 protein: CASSQFPRGGGLTDTQYF
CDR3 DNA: TGTGCCAGCAGCCAATTCCCACGCGGCGGGGGACTCACAGATACGCAGTATTTT

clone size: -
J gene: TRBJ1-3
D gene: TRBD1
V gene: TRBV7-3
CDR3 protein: CASSLTAGQGARGNTIYF
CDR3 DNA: TGTGCCAGCAGCTTAACTGCGGGACAGGGGGCGCGAGGAAACACCATATATTTT

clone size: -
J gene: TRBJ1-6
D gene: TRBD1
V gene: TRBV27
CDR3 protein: CASQDRDYSPLHF
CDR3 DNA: TGTGCCAGCCAGGACAGGGATTATTCACCCCTCCACTTT

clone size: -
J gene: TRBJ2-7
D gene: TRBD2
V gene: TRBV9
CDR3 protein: CASSVDYGGYGGEQYF
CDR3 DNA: TGTGCCAGCAGCGTAGATTACGGGGGGTATGGAGGCGAGCAGTACTTC

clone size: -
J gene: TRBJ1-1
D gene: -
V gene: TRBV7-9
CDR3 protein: CASTPGGGTEAFF
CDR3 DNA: TGTGCCAGCACCCCGGGTGGGGGCACTGAAGCTTTCTTT

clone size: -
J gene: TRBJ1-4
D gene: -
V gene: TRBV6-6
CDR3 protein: CASNLGGQTDEKLFF
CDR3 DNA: TGTGCCAGTAATCTTGGGGGGCAGACCGATGAAAAACTGTTTTTT

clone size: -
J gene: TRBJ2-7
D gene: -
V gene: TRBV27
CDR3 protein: CASSSPLRGIRRLYF
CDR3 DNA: TGTGCCAGCAGTTCGCCCCTCAGGGGTATTAGGCGGTTGTACTTC

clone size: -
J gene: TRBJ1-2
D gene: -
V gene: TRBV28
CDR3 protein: CASSFRNVVYGYTF
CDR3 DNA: TGTGCCAGCAGTTTTAGGAACGTAGTGTATGGCTACACCTTC

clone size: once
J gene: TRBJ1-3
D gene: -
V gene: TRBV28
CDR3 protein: CASSRYFGVGNTIYF
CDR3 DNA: TGTGCCAGCAGCCGTTATTTCGGGGTCGGAAACACCATATATTTT

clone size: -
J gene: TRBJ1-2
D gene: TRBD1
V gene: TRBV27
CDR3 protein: CASSLSGQGVLAYGYTF
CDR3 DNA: TGTGCCAGCAGTTTATCGGGACAGGGGGTTCTCGCATATGGCTACACCTTC

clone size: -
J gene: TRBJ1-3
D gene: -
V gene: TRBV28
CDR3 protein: CASGAAGNTIYF
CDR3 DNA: TGTGCCAGCGGGGCTGCTGGAAACACCATATATTTT

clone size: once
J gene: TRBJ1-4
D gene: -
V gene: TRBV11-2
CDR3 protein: CASSLVGRGREKLFF
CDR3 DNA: TGTGCCAGCAGCTTAGTGGGACGGGGACGTGAAAAACTGTTTTTT

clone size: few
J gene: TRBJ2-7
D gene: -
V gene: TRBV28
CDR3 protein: CASSFRYEQYF
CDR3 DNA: TGTGCCAGCAGTTTCCGCTACGAGCAGTACTTC

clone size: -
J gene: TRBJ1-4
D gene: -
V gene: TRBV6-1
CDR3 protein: CASSEVGTSATNEKLFF
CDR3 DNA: TGTGCCAGCAGTGAAGTGGGTACTTCCGCAACTAATGAAAAACTGTTTTTT

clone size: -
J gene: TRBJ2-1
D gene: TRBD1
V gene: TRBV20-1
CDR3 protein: CSARGGQGQFF
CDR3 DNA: TGCAGTGCTAGGGGGGGACAGGGGCAGTTCTTC

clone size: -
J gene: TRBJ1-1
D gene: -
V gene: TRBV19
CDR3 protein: CASKIVEGSTEAFF
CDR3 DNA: TGTGCCAGTAAGATCGTTGAGGGGAGCACTGAAGCTTTCTTT

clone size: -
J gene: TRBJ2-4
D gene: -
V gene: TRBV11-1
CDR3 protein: CASSTRNIQYF
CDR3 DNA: TGTGCCAGCAGCACCCGGAACATTCAGTACTTC

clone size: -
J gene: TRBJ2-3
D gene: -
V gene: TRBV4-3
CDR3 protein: CASSQSATASTDTQYF
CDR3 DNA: TGCGCCAGCAGCCAATCGGCAACGGCTAGCACAGATACGCAGTATTTT

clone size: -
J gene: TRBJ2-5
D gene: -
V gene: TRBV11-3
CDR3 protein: CASREGKTSEETQYF
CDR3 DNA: TGTGCCAGCAGGGAGGGAAAAACTAGTGAAGAGACCCAGTACTTC

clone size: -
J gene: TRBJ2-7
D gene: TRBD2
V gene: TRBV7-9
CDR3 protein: CASSGGTSGKQYF
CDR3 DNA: TGTGCCAGCAGCGGCGGGACTAGCGGGAAGCAGTACTTC

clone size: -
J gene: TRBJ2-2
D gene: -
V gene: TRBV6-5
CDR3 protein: CASSPIGGPGELFF
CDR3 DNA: TGTGCCAGCAGCCCCATCGGGGGGCCCGGGGAGCTGTTTTTT

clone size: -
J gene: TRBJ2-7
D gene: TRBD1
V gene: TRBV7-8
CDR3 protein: CASSFRTTDRGLNRSYEQYF
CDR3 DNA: TGTGCCAGCAGCTTTCGAACCACGGACAGGGGGCTAAATAGATCCTACGAGCAGTACTTC

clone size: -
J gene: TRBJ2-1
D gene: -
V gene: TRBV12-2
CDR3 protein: CASRGRMLGSYNEQFF
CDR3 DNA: TGTGCAAGTCGGGGTAGGATGTTAGGTTCCTACAATGAGCAGTTCTTC

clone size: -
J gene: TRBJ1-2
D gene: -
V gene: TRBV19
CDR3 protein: CASRGTFAAWEGYTF
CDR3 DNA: TGTGCCAGTAGGGGCACTTTTGCGGCTTGGGAGGGCTACACCTTC

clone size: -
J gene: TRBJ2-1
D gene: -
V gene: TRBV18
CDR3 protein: CASSLPGAGPNEQFF
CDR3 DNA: TGTGCCAGCTCACTTCCAGGGGCAGGGCCCAATGAGCAGTTCTTC

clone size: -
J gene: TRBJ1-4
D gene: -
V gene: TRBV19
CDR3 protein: CASSRTGTSHLGEKLFF
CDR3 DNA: TGTGCCAGTAGCCGAACCGGGACCAGCCATCTCGGGGAAAAACTGTTTTTT

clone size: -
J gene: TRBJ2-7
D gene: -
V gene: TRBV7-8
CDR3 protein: CASGWTQAYEQYF
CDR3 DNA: TGTGCCAGCGGCTGGACGCAAGCCTACGAGCAGTACTTC

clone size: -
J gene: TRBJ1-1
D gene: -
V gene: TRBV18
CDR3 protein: CASSPLQGSNTEAFF
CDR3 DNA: TGTGCCAGCTCACCACTCCAGGGCTCGAACACTGAAGCTTTCTTT

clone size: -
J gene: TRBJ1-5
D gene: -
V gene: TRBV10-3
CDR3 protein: CAISLGASNQPQHF
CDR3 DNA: TGTGCCATCAGCTTGGGGGCAAGCAATCAGCCCCAGCATTTT

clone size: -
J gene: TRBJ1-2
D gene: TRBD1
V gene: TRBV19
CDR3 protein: CASSGTGGARGYTF
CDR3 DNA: TGTGCCAGTTCCGGGACAGGGGGCGCTCGGGGCTACACCTTC

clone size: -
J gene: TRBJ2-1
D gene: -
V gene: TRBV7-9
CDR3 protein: CASSSQTRNEQFF
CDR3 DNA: TGTGCCAGCAGCTCGCAGACTAGAAATGAGCAGTTCTTC

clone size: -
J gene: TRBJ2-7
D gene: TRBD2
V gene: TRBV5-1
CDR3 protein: CASSREGSYEQYF
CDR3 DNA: TGCGCCAGCAGCCGGGAGGGCTCCTACGAGCAGTACTTC

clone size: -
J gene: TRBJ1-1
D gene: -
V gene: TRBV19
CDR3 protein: CASSIGYNTRDTEAFF
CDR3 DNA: TGTGCCAGTAGTATCGGGTATAACACCCGGGACACTGAAGCTTTCTTT

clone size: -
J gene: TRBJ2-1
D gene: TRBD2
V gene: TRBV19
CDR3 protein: CASSAGTSGRAAQFF
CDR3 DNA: TGTGCCAGTAGTGCCGGGACTAGCGGGAGGGCCGCCCAGTTCTTC

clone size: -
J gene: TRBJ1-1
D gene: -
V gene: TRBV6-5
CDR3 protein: CASSYGGGGQFEAFF
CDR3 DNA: TGTGCCAGCAGTTACGGCGGCGGGGGCCAATTTGAAGCTTTCTTT

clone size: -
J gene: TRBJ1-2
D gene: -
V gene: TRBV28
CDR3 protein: CASSVNALYGYTF
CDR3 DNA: TGTGCCAGCAGCGTCAATGCGTTATATGGCTACACCTTC

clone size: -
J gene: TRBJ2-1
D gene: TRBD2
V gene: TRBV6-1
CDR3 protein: CASNEIGGTNYNEQFF
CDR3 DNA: TGTGCCAGCAATGAGATCGGGGGGACCAACTACAATGAGCAGTTCTTC

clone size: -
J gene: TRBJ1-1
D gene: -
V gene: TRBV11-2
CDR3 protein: CASSLDSWTEAFF
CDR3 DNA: TGTGCCAGCAGCTTAGATAGCTGGACTGAAGCTTTCTTT

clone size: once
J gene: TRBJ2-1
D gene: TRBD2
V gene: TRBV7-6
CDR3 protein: CASSPAPGLAGNNEQFF
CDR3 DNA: TGTGCCAGCAGCCCCGCCCCGGGACTAGCGGGAAACAATGAGCAGTTCTTC

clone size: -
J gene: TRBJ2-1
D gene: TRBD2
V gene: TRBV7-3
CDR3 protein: CASSRGLAGGVEQFF
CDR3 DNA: TGTGCCAGCAGCCGAGGACTAGCGGGAGGGGTTGAGCAGTTCTTC

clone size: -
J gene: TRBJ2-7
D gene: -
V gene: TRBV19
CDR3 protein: CASSTRGSSSYEQYF
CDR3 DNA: TGTGCCAGTAGTACCCGGGGCTCCAGCTCCTACGAGCAGTACTTC

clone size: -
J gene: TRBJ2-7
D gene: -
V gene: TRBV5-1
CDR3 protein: CASSPGSRYEQYF
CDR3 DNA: TGCGCCAGCAGCCCTGGGAGTCGTTACGAGCAGTACTTC

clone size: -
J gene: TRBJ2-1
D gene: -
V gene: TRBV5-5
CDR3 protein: CASSLRLQSYSGTYNEQFF
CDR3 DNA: TGTGCCAGCAGCTTGAGACTTCAGTCGTATAGCGGAACCTACAATGAGCAGTTCTTC

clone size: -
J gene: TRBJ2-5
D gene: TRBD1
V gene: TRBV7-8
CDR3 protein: CASSNGQGVTETQYF
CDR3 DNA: TGTGCCAGCAGCAACGGACAGGGGGTAACTGAGACCCAGTACTTC

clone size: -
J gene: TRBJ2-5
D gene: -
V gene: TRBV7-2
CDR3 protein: CASSLDPARQETQYF
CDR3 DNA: TGTGCCAGCAGCTTAGACCCCGCCAGGCAAGAGACCCAGTACTTC

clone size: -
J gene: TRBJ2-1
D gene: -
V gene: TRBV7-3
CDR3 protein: CASSLTASTEQFF
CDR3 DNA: TGTGCCAGCAGCTTAACGGCTAGCACTGAGCAGTTCTTC